This T cell receptor beta chain was observed in a study of control samples from healthy donors and cancer patients. Germline-derived CDR1 and CDR2 are LNHDA and SQIVND (reference sequence). The CDR3 has 16 residues. V was clipped by 2 bases and J by 6 bases; unmatched bases: 8. TCRdb keeps only in-frame clones here, not all; method: immunoSEQ multiplex PCR. The sample records approximately 28,000 clones, 91% being singletons. This sequence originates from a man in his forties or fifties with lung cancer. The sample was PBMCs. The J gene is TRBJ2-1, the V gene TRBV19; TRBD2 aligns across 9 bases. The CDR3 sequence: CASSIFGGGALNEQFF. The CDR3 nucleotides are TGTGCCAGTAGTATATTTGGCGGGGGGGCCCTCAATGAGCAGTTCTTC.